This T cell receptor (beta chain) stems from a study of T cell repertoires in cytomegalovirus infection. Study at large: Researchers turned to recently identified HLA-C-restricted CMV epitopes as well as well-studied HLA-B-restricted ones. Notes on the study in general: HLA-C-restricted, CMV-specific TCR beta clonotypes were dominant ex vivo.

Of note for this clonotype: The antigen remains undetermined.

The ends lost 3 bases at V and 10 bases at J; junction bases unmatched: 17. Germline V gene lookup returns CDR1 SNHLY and CDR2 FYNNEI. The CDR3 is 17 residues long. In TCRdb, the reads were re-called with MiXCR into one record per CDR3 protein. This table has roughly 120,000 distinct CDR3 sequences, roughly 30% appearing once. The sequence came from a human donor in good health (CMV status not recorded). Some clones in this sample may be carry-over from other donors' samples. The source material was CD8+ T cells from cultured PBMCs, sampled from culture after CMV antigen stimulation. The chain links TRBV2 to TRBJ2-1; 8 positions agree with TRBD2. DNA of the CDR3: TGTGCCAGCAGTGACCCTCTAATGGGGACTAGAGATGGCGAGCAGTTCTTC. Translating gives CASSDPLMGTRDGEQFF.